These 20 T cell receptor beta chains came from one sample sequenced in a study of cytomegalovirus exposure and HLA in healthy donors. The study ran its PCR with 60 Vbeta and 13 Jbeta primers. Profiling relied on immunoSEQ multiplex PCR, and the TCRdb table lists in-frame clones only, not all of them. The table gives fewer than 150,000 clones; the top ten clones make up 2% to 3% of it. The sequenced sample consisted of PBMCs. Receptors originate from a man aged 40-50 years in good health and CMV-seronegative.

J is TRBJ2-1 and V is TRBV19; 9 bases are shared with TRBD2. V dropped 3 bases and J dropped 3; count of bases not matched to a gene: 3. In germline, CDR1 is LNHDA, CDR2 SQIVND (reference sequence). The CDR3 covers 15 residues. CDR3: CASSMGGGVYNEQFF. The DNA for the CDR3 is TGTGCCAGTAGTATGGGCGGGGGGGTCTACAATGAGCAGTTCTTC.

J is TRBJ2-7 and V is TRBV10-3; tentatively, D is TRBD2 (6 bases). The CDR3 contains 12 residues. Trimming stripped 7 bases from V and 6 bases from J, with 13 bases between. Per germline, CDR1 ENHRY and CDR2 SYGVKD. The CDR3: CAINQQGLEQYF. CDR3 DNA sequence: TGTGCCATCAATCAGCAGGGACTCGAGCAGTACTTC.

The rearrangement uses TRBV13 and TRBJ2-5; 10 bases map to TRBD1. The end of the DNA aligns better with TRBJ2-7, so the J call may be wrong. CDR3 length equals 15 residues. In germline, CDR1 is PRHDT, CDR2 FYEKMQ (reference sequence). The CDR3 coding sequence is TGTGCCAGCAGCCCCAGGACAGGGGGTGCTTACGAGCAGTACTTC. Translation: CASSPRTGGAYEQYF.

The genes are TRBV9 and TRBJ1-6; D not resolved. The CDR3 spans 14 residues. Deletions cut 0 bases from V and 7 bases from J, with 8 bases between. Germline V lookup: CDR1 SGDLS, CDR2 YYNGEE. Written as DNA, the CDR3 is TGTGCCAGCAGCGTAGAGAATCTAAATTCACCCCTCCACTTT. Protein: CASSVENLNSPLHF. The whole variable domain, filled in from reference TRBV9 and TRBJ1-6, reads DSGVTQTPKHLITATGQRVTLRCSPRSGDLSVYWYQQSLDQGLQFLIQYYNGEERAKGNILERFSAQQFPDLHSELNLSSLELGDSALYFCASSVENLNSPLHFGNGTRLTVT.

This chain uses TRBV7-6 with TRBJ2-5, with 12 bases fitting TRBD2. The ends lost 5 bases at V and 5 bases at J; junction bases unmatched: 6. The CDR3 is 15 amino acids. Germline V gene data show CDR1 as SGHVS and CDR2 as FNYEAQ. The CDR3 DNA sequence: TGTGCCAGCAGCCATCGACTAGCGGGGGATGAGACCCAGTACTTC. Amino acid sequence: CASSHRLAGDETQYF.

The chain recombines TRBV2 with TRBJ2-5; 11 bases match TRBD1. The germline gives CDR1 SNHLY, CDR2 FYNNEI. The V gene end was trimmed by 8 bases and the J gene end by 10 bases; junction bases not matched to a gene: 3. The CDR3 consists of 11 residues. Here the CDR3 reads CASGTGGDQYF. Written as DNA, the CDR3 is TGTGCCAGCGGGACAGGGGGAGACCAGTACTTC.

The chain carries TRBV6-5 and TRBJ2-7, with a weak D call TRBD2 (7 bases). CDR3 length: 14 residues. The V end lost 5 bases, the J end lost 2 bases, and 13 bases lay between the germline ends. Germline assignment: CDR1 MNHEY and CDR2 SVGAGI. The CDR3 nucleotides read TGTGCCAGCAGTACCGGGGGGCCTACCTACGAGCAGTACTTC. Translated: CASSTGGPTYEQYF.

This chain connects TRBV7-3 to TRBJ2-5, with D possibly TRBD1 on 5 matching bases. This CDR3 contains 15 residues. Trimming stripped 5 bases from V and 5 bases from J, with 18 bases between. Germline-derived CDR1 and CDR2 are SGHTA and FQGTGA. As DNA, the CDR3 is TGTGCCAGCAGCCCGAAGGTGGGCAGGGTGGAGACCCAGTACTTC. This gives the protein CASSPKVGRVETQYF.

The chain has TRBV19 and TRBJ1-6; weak D call: TRBD1 (5 bases). This CDR3 comprises 13 residues. Germline V CDR1 and CDR2: LNHDA, SQIVND (reference sequence). Between the trimmed V and J ends, which lost 2 bases and 13 bases, there was a span of 12 bases. As DNA, the CDR3 is TGTGCCAGTAGTATAAGGGGAGGCAGTCCCCTCCACTTT. Protein: CASSIRGGSPLHF. The variable domain in full, with the rest retrieved from reference TRBV19 and TRBJ1-6, is DGGITQSPKYLFRKEGQNVTLSCEQNLNHDAMYWYRQDPGQGLRLIYYSQIVNDFQKGDIAEGYSVSREKKESFPLTVTSAQKNPTAFYLCASSIRGGSPLHFGNGTRLTVT.

The chain links TRBV6-5 to TRBJ2-7; 7 bases fit TRBD1. Germline V gene lookup returns CDR1 MNHEY and CDR2 SVGAGI. The CDR3 length is 14 residues. The V and J ends lost 6 bases and 2 bases, in that order; junction bases with no gene match: 7. The DNA for the CDR3 is TGTGCCAGCAGGTCGACAGGGAAGACCTACGAGCAGTACTTC. Residues: CASRSTGKTYEQYF.

The rearrangement uses TRBV4-2 and TRBJ1-1; D gene ambiguous. V was pared by 3 bases and J by 10 bases, with 12 bases between. The length of the CDR3 is 12 residues. The V gene's germline CDR1 is LGHNA and CDR2 YNFKEQ. CDR3 region: CASSHYGEGAFF. The DNA for the CDR3 is TGTGCCAGCAGCCATTACGGAGAGGGAGCTTTCTTT.

As concerns this clone: Different DNA sequences within this sample yield the same CDR3. The CDR3 DNA sequence: TGCGCCAGCAGCTTGGGGGACAGGACAGATACGCAGTATTTT. This translates into CASSLGDRTDTQYF. J is TRBJ2-3 and V is TRBV5-1; 8 bases are shared with TRBD1. With V trimmed by 0 bases and J by 3 bases, 0 bases remained unmatched. The germline gives CDR1 SGHRS, CDR2 YFSETQ. The CDR3 length is 14 residues.

The chain is built from TRBV11-3 and TRBJ2-2, with D possibly matching TRBD1 (5 bases). V was cut by 0 bases and J by 6 bases, with 5 bases left in between. The V gene's germline CDR1 is SGHNT and CDR2 YENEEA. The CDR3 runs to 13 residues. The CDR3 is CASSLDRAGELFF. The CDR3 region has the DNA TGTGCCAGCAGCTTAGACAGGGCCGGGGAGCTGTTTTTT.

The V and J genes are TRBV2 and TRBJ2-3; 7 bases fit TRBD1. Trimming cost V 8 bases and J 10 bases; bases outside gene matches: 18. This CDR3 region has 15 residues. Germline V gene lookup returns CDR1 SNHLY and CDR2 FYNNEI. CDR3 sequence (DNA): TGTGCCAGCCTTAAGGGGGCGAGGGAGATTGGATCGCAGTATTTT. It is translated as CASLKGAREIGSQYF.

The chain carries TRBV25-1 and TRBJ2-1, with 8 bases that match TRBD1. V gave up 1 base and J gave up 15 bases; unmatched junction bases: 5. In germline, CDR1 is MGHDK, CDR2 SYGVNS. The CDR3 consists of 12 residues. Here the CDR3 DNA reads TGTGCCAGCAGTGAATTTAACGGACAGGGGTTCTTC. Its protein product is CASSEFNGQGFF.

This chain connects TRBV4-1 to TRBJ1-6, with TRBD1 matching 7 bases. CDR3 length equals 15 residues. CDR1 is MGHRA and CDR2 is YSYEKL in the germline V gene. Trimming took 1 base from V and 8 from J; bases not matched to a gene: 5. The CDR3 nucleotides are TGCGCCAGCAGCCAAGGGAAGGGGGCGCATTCACCCCTCCACTTT. Translated: CASSQGKGAHSPLHF.

CDR3 nucleotide sequence: TGCGCCAGCAGCGCGGGACCCTCGGGTGAAGCTTTCTTT. Protein product: CASSAGPSGEAFF. The V gene is TRBV5-1, the J gene TRBJ1-1, with D possibly matching TRBD1 (5 bases). Germline assignment: CDR1 SGHRS and CDR2 YFSETQ. Trimming took 4 bases from V and 7 from J, leaving 14 bases between them. The CDR3 is made up of 13 amino acids.

The chain uses TRBV13 and TRBJ2-5; 9 positions agree with TRBD1. Per germline, CDR1 PRHDT and CDR2 FYEKMQ (reference sequence). The CDR3 is 18 residues long. V shed 0 bases, J shed 5 bases, and the junction held 13 bases outside the gene matches. This CDR3 is CASSLGLTQGARVETQYF. As DNA, the CDR3 is TGTGCCAGCAGCTTAGGCCTTACACAGGGGGCGCGGGTGGAGACCCAGTACTTC. Complete variable domain (other parts from reference TRBV13 and TRBJ2-5): AAGVIQSPRHLIKEKRETATLKCYPIPRHDTVYWYQQGPGQDPQFLISFYEKMQSDKGSIPDRFSAQQFSDYHSELNMSSLELGDSALYFCASSLGLTQGARVETQYFGPGTRLLVL.

The gene calls are TRBV7-9 and TRBJ2-7; the D gene is possibly TRBD2 (6 bases). Trimming shortened V by 5 bases and J by 0 bases, and 14 bases separated the two germline ends. This CDR3 is built from 15 residues. The germline CDR1 and CDR2 sequences are SEHNR and FQNEAQ (reference sequence). CDR3: CASSPISTSSYEQYF. DNA for the CDR3: TGTGCCAGCAGCCCAATTTCGACTAGCTCCTACGAGCAGTACTTC.

CDR3 residues: CASSFQQGQNTEAFF. In DNA, the CDR3 is TGTGCCAGCAGTTTCCAACAGGGGCAGAACACTGAAGCTTTCTTT. V gene TRBV28 combines with J gene TRBJ1-1, with 7 bases identical to TRBD1. V shed 3 bases, J shed 1 base, and the junction held 5 bases outside the gene matches. Per germline, CDR1 MDHEN and CDR2 SYDVKM. This CDR3 is built from 15 residues.